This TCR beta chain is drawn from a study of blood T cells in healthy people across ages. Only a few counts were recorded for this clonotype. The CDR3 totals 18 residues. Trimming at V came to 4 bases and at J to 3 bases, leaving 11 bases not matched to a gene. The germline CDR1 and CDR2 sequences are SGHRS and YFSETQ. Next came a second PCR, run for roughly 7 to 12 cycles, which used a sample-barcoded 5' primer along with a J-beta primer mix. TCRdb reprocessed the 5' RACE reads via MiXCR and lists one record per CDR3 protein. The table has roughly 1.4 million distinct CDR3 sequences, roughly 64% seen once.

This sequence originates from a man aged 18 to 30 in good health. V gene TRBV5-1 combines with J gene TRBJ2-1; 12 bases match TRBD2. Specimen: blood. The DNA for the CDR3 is TGCGCCAGCAGCCCCCGACTAGCGGGAGTACATTACTACAATGAGCAGTTCTTC. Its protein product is CASSPRLAGVHYYNEQFF.